The 18 T cell receptor beta chains below all came from one sample that was sequenced in a study of blood T cell repertoires in COVID-19. Libraries were prepared by immunoSEQ multiplex PCR; TCRdb keeps only in-frame clonotypes and omits some of them. The sample records 150,000 to 200,000 clones, approximately 80% being singletons. The sequencing input was PBMCs or T cells enriched from blood (not recorded which). Receptor source: a woman aged 55-70 years with acute COVID-19.

CDR3 region: CASTLQGNQPQHF. Written as DNA, the CDR3 is TGTGCCAGCACCCTCCAGGGGAATCAGCCCCAGCATTTT. V and J are TRBV12-3 or TRBV12-4 and TRBJ1-5, with D possibly matching TRBD1 (6 bases). The CDR3 runs 13 residues. Trimming cost V 7 bases and J 4 bases, with 11 bases left between them.

The chain combines TRBV5-4 with TRBJ2-1, with 12 bases identical to TRBD1. Germline CDR1 reads SGHNT; CDR2 reads YYREEE (reference sequence). V trimming: 0 bases; J trimming: 9 bases; junction bases outside the gene matches: 7. CDR3 length equals 16 residues. The CDR3 coding sequence is TGTGCCAGCAGCTTGGGTTTGGGACAGGGGGCAGGTGAGCAGTTCTTC. Amino acids: CASSLGLGQGAGEQFF.

This chain uses TRBV28 with TRBJ1-3, with a possible D match to TRBD1 (5 bases). Germline V gene sequence: CDR1 MDHEN, CDR2 SYDVKM. The V end was cut by 6 bases, the J end by 3 bases, with 12 bases between. The CDR3 is 14 amino acids. Here the CDR3 DNA reads TGTGCCAGCAGCCGTGTAAGGGGTGGAAACACCATATATTTT. Protein sequence: CASSRVRGGNTIYF.

The chain couples TRBV6-2 or TRBV6-3 to TRBJ2-7, with TRBD2 matching 13 bases. Trimming took 5 bases from V and 3 from J; bases not matched to a gene: 10. The CDR3 is 17 residues long. Germline lookup yields CDR1 MNHEY and CDR2 SVGEGT. CDR3 sequence reads: CASSHILGLAGNYEQYF. The DNA of the CDR3 is TGTGCCAGCAGTCATATCCTGGGACTAGCGGGAAACTACGAGCAGTACTTC.

The CDR3, as DNA: TGCGCCAGCAGCCAAGATCGGGTCTCCTCCAGAGGTCAGCCCCAGCATTTT. This sequence encodes CASSQDRVSSRGQPQHF. The rearrangement joins TRBV4-1 to TRBJ1-5; D not certain. Germline lookup yields CDR1 MGHRA and CDR2 YSYEKL. V lost 0 bases to trimming and J lost 6 bases, with 18 bases between them. The CDR3 sequence is 17 residues long.

J is TRBJ1-1 and V is TRBV7-2; a weak D match, TRBD1 (6 bases). The germline CDR1 and CDR2 sequences are SGHTA and FQGNSA. V lost 6 bases and J lost 1, with 15 bases in between. This CDR3 is 15 amino acids long. The DNA of the CDR3 is TGTGCCAGCAGATACAGGGAAGTCAGGAACACTGAAGCTTTCTTT. It codes for CASRYREVRNTEAFF.

The CDR3 protein is CASSRTNRVMNTEAFF. The CDR3 coding sequence is TGTGCCAGCAGTCGAACTAACAGGGTAATGAACACTGAAGCTTTCTTT. The chain recombines TRBV14 with TRBJ1-1; perhaps TRBD1 as D (6 bases). The germline V and J ends were trimmed by 6 bases and 0 bases, with 17 bases remaining between them. Germline V gene lookup returns CDR1 SGHDN and CDR2 FVKESK. CDR3 size: 16 residues.

The chain joins TRBV5-1 to TRBJ1-2; a possible D gene is TRBD1 (5 bases). V lost 4 bases to trimming and J lost 7 bases, with 14 bases between them. The CDR3 loop spans 13 amino acids. CDR1 is SGHRS, CDR2 YFSETQ, per germline. This chain's CDR3 is CASSPDKIGGYTF. The CDR3, as DNA: TGCGCCAGCAGCCCGGACAAGATTGGTGGCTACACCTTC.

Details on this clone: The junction departs from germline at one end; a sequencing error may be responsible. This rearrangement joins TRBV30 to TRBJ1-6, with D possibly being TRBD1 (5 bases). Germline V gives CDR1 GTSNPN, CDR2 SVGIG (reference sequence). The CDR3 is 13 amino acids. The CDR3 loop reads CAWSAGTGYLVYF. DNA of the CDR3: TGTGCCTGGAGTGCCGGGACTGGGTATCTCGTGTACTTT.

CDR3 sequence (DNA): TGCGCCAGCAGCCTACGGGGGCGGGGGACGGGCGAGCAGTACGTC. Translated, it gives CASSLRGRGTGEQYV. The V and J genes are TRBV5-1 and TRBJ2-7, with a tentative D call TRBD2 (7 bases). CDR1 is SGHRS and CDR2 is YFSETQ in the germline V gene. Between the trimmed V and J ends, which lost 4 bases and 6 bases, there was a span of 20 bases. The CDR3 runs to 15 residues.

The gene calls are TRBV4-3 and TRBJ1-4; D is possibly TRBD1 (5 bases). The V gene's germline CDR1 is LGHNA and CDR2 YSLEER. V was clipped by 4 bases and J by 0 bases, with 18 bases between them. The CDR3 has 18 amino acids. In DNA, the CDR3 is TGCGCCAGCAGCCTCTTAGGCGGGACCCCAGCAACTAATGAAAAACTGTTTTTT. It translates to CASSLLGGTPATNEKLFF.

The V gene is TRBV5-1, the J gene TRBJ1-2; 7 bases agree with TRBD1. Trimming took 4 bases from V and 8 from J; bases not matched to a gene: 8. Germline loops: CDR1 SGHRS, CDR2 YFSETQ. CDR3 length equals 13 residues. CDR3 loop: CASSPEGARGYTF. The CDR3 DNA reads as TGCGCCAGCAGCCCTGAGGGGGCGCGGGGCTACACCTTC.

V and J are TRBV18 and TRBJ2-7; 7 nucleotides line up with TRBD2. The CDR3 extends over 14 amino acids. V dropped 3 bases and J dropped 3; count of bases not matched to a gene: 5. CDR1 KGHSH and CDR2 LQKENI come from the germline V gene. CDR3 in amino acids: CASSPSGGSYEQYF. In DNA, the CDR3 is TGTGCCAGCTCACCTTCCGGGGGGAGCTACGAGCAGTACTTC.

The gene calls are TRBV2 and TRBJ2-3; D possibly corresponds to TRBD1 (5 bases). V was shortened by 1 base and J by 4 bases, with 12 bases between the two germline ends. Germline values: CDR1 SNHLY, CDR2 FYNNEI. CDR3 length equals 15 residues. The CDR3 nucleotides read TGTGCCAGCAGTGAAGGACAGTTGAGCGCAGATACGCAGTATTTT. It specifies CASSEGQLSADTQYF.

V usage is TRBV4-3 and J usage is TRBJ2-7; 14 nucleotides line up with TRBD2. This CDR3 has 15 amino acids. V shed 4 bases and J 3 bases; nucleotides not matched to a gene: 2. Germline V gives CDR1 LGHNA, CDR2 YSLEER. The CDR3 coding sequence is TGCGCCAGCAGCCGACTAGCGGGAGGGCTCTACGAGCAGTACTTC. Protein: CASSRLAGGLYEQYF.

This chain connects TRBV10-1 to TRBJ2-3, with 9 bases lining up with TRBD1. V lost 2 bases to trimming and J lost 5 bases; unmatched junction nucleotides: 8. Germline-derived CDR1 and CDR2 are WNHNN and SYGVQD (reference sequence). CDR3 length equals 16 residues. CDR3 DNA: TGCGCCAGCAGTGAGAGGACAGGGGTTGGTGTAGATACGCAGTATTTT. Translated, it gives CASSERTGVGVDTQYF.

V usage is TRBV5-5 and J usage is TRBJ2-1, with 11 bases that match TRBD2. The ends lost 0 bases at V and 3 bases at J; junction bases unmatched: 5. Germline-derived CDR1 and CDR2 are SGHKS and YYEKEE (reference sequence). This CDR3 contains 17 residues. Here the CDR3 DNA reads TGTGCCAGCAGCTTGGGGCGACTAGCGGGACGCTACAATGAGCAGTTCTTC. Translation: CASSLGRLAGRYNEQFF.

V is TRBV2 and J is TRBJ2-4; no reliable D call. Trimming stripped 2 bases from V and 0 bases from J, with 8 bases between. Germline V gene sequence: CDR1 SNHLY, CDR2 FYNNEI. The CDR3 totals 15 residues. CDR3 bases: TGTGCCAGCAGTGAACTACGCTTAGCCAAAAACATTCAGTACTTC. It specifies CASSELRLAKNIQYF. Based on the CDR3 plus reference TRBV2 and TRBJ2-4, the full variable domain is EPEVTQTPSHQVTQMGQEVILRCVPISNHLYFYWYRQILGQKVEFLVSFYNNEISEKSEIFDDQFSVERPDGSNFTLKIRSTKLEDSAMYFCASSELRLAKNIQYFGAGTRLSVL.